Below, 3 T cell receptor beta chains from the same sample are listed, as sequenced in a study of low-dose radiotherapy and immunotherapy resistance in tumors. Documented time point: before trial treatment. TRAV- and TRBV-specific primers were used for first-strand cDNA, which covered alpha and beta chains. For amplifying TCRs, the PCR ran for about 20 cycles with Phusion, which was used together with a constant-region primer and the adapter on the V primers. TCRdb re-called the reads with MiXCR, one entry per CDR3 protein. The sample carries 70,000 to 95,000 distinct CDR3 sequences, 18% recorded once. The input for sequencing was PBMCs, taken before treatment. The receptors were sampled from a male donor with prostate cancer.

This clonotype has at least ten counts. The chain couples TRBV5-1 to TRBJ1-1, with D possibly matching TRBD1 (5 bases). The ends were cut back, 2 bases at V and 6 bases at J, with 14 bases in the middle. Germline CDR1 reads SGHRS; CDR2 reads YFSETQ. This CDR3 spans 14 amino acids. The CDR3 loop reads CASSFGTADSEAFF. Here the CDR3 DNA reads TGCGCCAGCAGCTTCGGGACGGCTGATTCTGAAGCTTTCTTT.

This clonotype has ten or more counts. The V call is TRBV4-1, the J call TRBJ2-1; 11 positions agree with TRBD1. Germline V gene lookup returns CDR1 MGHRA and CDR2 YSYEKL. The CDR3 is 16 residues long. The J segment lost 5 bases and the V segment lost 1 base, leaving 4 bases of the junction unmatched. In DNA form, the CDR3 reads TGCGCCAGCAGCCAAGGGACAGGGGGCCTGAACAATGAGCAGTTCTTC. Its protein is CASSQGTGGLNNEQFF.

The table lists this clonotype with many counts. The chain joins TRBV6-6 to TRBJ1-5; D is ambiguous. The V end was cut by 1 base, the J end by 9 bases, with 7 bases between. The CDR3 is 12 amino acids. CDR1 is MNHNY and CDR2 is SVGAGI in the germline V gene (reference sequence). CDR3 amino acids: CASSYFVGPQHF. The DNA for the CDR3 is TGTGCCAGCAGTTACTTCGTTGGGCCCCAGCATTTT.